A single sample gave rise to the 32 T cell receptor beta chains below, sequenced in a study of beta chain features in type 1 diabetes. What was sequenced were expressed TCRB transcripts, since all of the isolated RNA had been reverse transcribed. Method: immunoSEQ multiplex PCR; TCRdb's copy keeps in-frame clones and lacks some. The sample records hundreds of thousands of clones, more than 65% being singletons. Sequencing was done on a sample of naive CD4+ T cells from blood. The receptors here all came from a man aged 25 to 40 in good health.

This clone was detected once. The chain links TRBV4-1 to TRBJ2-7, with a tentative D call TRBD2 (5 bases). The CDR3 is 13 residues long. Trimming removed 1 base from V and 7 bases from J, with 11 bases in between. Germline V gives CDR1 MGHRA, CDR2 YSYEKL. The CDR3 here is CASSQVLAEEQYF. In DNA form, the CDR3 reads TGCGCCAGCAGCCAAGTGCTAGCTGAAGAGCAGTACTTC.

Here the CDR3 reads CASTGTGLTYNEQFF. The CDR3 DNA is TGTGCCAGTACCGGGACAGGCCTAACCTACAATGAGCAGTTCTTC. The chain is built from TRBV19 and TRBJ2-1; 8 bases agree with TRBD1. From germline, CDR1 is LNHDA and CDR2 SQIVND (reference sequence). The CDR3 is made up of 15 amino acids. Germline trimming cut 7 bases from V and 2 bases from J; bases unmatched to any gene: 7.

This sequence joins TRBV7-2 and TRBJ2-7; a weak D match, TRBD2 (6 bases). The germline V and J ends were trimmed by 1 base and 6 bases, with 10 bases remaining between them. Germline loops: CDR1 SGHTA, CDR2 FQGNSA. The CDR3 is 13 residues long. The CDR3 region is CASSLGGAGEQYF. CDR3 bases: TGTGCCAGCAGCTTAGGGGGAGCGGGCGAGCAGTACTTC.

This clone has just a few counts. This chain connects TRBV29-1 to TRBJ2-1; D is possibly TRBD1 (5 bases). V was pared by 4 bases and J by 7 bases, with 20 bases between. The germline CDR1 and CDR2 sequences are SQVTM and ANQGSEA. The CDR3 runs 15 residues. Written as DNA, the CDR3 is TGCAGCGTTGTGCAGGGTCCAGGGAAATTTAATGAGCAGTTCTTC. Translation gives CSVVQGPGKFNEQFF.

The CDR3 here is CAWSGGRSDTQYF. In nucleotides, the CDR3 is TGTGCCTGGAGTGGGGGGCGTTCAGATACGCAGTATTTT. J is TRBJ2-3 and V is TRBV30; D perhaps matches TRBD1 (6 bases). Per the germline V gene, CDR1 is GTSNPN and CDR2 is SVGIG (reference sequence). The CDR3 extends over 13 amino acids. The V and J ends lost 1 base and 4 bases respectively, with 9 bases between them. The variable domain in full, with the rest retrieved from reference TRBV30 and TRBJ2-3, is SQTIHQWPATLVQPVGSPLSLECTVEGTSNPNLYWYRQAAGRGLQLLFYSVGIGQISSEVPQNLSASRPQDRQFILSSKKLLLSDSGFYLCAWSGGRSDTQYFGPGTRLTVL.

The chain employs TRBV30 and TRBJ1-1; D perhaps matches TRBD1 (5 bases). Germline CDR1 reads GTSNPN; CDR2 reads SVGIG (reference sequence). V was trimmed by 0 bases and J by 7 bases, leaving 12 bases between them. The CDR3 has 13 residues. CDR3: CAWSVGGDGEAFF. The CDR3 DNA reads TGTGCCTGGAGTGTAGGAGGGGATGGTGAAGCTTTCTTT.

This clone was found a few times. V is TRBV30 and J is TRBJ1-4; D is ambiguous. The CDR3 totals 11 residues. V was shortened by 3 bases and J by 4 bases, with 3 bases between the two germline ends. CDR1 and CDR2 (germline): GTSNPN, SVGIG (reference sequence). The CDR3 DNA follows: TGTGCCTGGAGGGGTAATGAAAAACTGTTTTTT. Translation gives CAWRGNEKLFF.

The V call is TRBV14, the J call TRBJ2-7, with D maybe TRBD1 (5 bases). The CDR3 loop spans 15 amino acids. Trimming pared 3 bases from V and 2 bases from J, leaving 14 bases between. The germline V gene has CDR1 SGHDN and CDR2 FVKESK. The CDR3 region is CASSQFMQGPYEQYF. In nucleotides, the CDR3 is TGTGCCAGCAGCCAGTTCATGCAGGGTCCCTACGAGCAGTACTTC.

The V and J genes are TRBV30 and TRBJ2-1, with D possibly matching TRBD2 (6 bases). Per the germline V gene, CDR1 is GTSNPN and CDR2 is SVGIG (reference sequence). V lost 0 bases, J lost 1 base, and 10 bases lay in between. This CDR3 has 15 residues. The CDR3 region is CAWSVGRGSYNEQFF. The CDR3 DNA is TGTGCCTGGAGTGTGGGACGGGGGTCCTACAATGAGCAGTTCTTC.

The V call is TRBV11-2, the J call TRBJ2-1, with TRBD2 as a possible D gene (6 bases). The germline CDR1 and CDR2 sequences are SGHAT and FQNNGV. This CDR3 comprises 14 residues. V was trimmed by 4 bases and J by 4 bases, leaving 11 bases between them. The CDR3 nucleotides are TGTGCCAGCAGCTCGGGACTCCAATACAATGAGCAGTTCTTC. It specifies CASSSGLQYNEQFF.

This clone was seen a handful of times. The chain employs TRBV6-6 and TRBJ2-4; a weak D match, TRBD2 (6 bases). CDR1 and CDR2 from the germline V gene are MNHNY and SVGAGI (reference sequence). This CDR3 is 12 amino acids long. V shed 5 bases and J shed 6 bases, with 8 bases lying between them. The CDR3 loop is CASSDGRNIQYF. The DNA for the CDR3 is TGTGCCAGCAGTGACGGGAGAAACATTCAGTACTTC.

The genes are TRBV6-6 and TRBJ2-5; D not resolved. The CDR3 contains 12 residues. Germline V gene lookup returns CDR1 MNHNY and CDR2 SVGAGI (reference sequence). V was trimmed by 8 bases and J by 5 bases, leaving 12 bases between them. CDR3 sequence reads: CASSKGGETQYF. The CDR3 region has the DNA TGTGCCAGCTCCAAGGGCGGTGAGACCCAGTACTTC.

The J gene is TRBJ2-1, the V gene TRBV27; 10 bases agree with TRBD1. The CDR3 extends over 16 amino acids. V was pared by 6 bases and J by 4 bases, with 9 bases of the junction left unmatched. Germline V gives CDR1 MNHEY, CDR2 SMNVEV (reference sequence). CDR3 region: CASRRDRGQRYNEQFF. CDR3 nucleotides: TGTGCCAGCAGACGAGACAGGGGGCAACGATACAATGAGCAGTTCTTC.

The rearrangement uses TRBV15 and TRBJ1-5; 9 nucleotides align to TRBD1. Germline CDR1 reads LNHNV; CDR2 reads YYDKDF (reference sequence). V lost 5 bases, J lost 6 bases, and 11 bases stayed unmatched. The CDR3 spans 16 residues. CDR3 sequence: CATSPPTRDRVQPQHF. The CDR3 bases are TGTGCCACCAGCCCTCCCACAAGGGACAGGGTTCAGCCCCAGCATTTT.

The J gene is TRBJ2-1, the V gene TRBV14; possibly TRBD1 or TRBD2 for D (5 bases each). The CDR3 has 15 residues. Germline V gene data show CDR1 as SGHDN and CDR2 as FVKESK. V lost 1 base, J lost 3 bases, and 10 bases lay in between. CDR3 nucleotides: TGTGCCAGCAGCCAAGGGGGGACCGTCTACAATGAGCAGTTCTTC. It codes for CASSQGGTVYNEQFF. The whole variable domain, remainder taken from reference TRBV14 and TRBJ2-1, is EAGVTQFPSHSVIEKGQTVTLRCDPISGHDNLYWYRRVMGKEIKFLLHFVKESKQDESGMPNNRFLAERTGGTYSTLKVQPAELEDSGVYFCASSQGGTVYNEQFFGPGTRLTVL.

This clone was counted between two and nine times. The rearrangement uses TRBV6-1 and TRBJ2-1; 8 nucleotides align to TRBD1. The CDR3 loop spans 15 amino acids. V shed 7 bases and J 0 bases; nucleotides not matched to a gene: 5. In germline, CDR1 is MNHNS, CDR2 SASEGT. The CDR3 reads CASTWGQVSYNEQFF. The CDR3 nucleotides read TGTGCCAGCACCTGGGGACAGGTCTCCTACAATGAGCAGTTCTTC.

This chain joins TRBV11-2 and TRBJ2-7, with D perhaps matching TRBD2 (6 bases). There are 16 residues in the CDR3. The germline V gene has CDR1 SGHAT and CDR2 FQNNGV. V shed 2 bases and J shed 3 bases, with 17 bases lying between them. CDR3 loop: CASSLKTTGLYYEQYF. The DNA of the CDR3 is TGTGCCAGCAGCTTAAAGACAACGGGACTTTACTACGAGCAGTACTTC.

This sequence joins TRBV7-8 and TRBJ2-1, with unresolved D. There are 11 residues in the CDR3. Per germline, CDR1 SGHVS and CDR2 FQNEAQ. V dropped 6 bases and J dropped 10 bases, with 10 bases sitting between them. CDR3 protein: CASRWHHEQFF. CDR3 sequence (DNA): TGTGCCAGCAGATGGCATCACGAGCAGTTCTTC.

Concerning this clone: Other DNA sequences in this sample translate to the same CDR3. The CDR3 sequence: CAWGSGSQETQYF. CDR3 nucleotides: TGTGCCTGGGGGAGCGGCTCCCAAGAGACCCAGTACTTC. The chain recombines TRBV30 with TRBJ2-5; a possible D gene is TRBD2 (5 bases). CDR1 is GTSNPN, CDR2 SVGIG, per germline (reference sequence). The CDR3 is 13 amino acids. Between the trimmed V and J ends, which lost 5 bases and 1 base, there was a span of 11 bases.

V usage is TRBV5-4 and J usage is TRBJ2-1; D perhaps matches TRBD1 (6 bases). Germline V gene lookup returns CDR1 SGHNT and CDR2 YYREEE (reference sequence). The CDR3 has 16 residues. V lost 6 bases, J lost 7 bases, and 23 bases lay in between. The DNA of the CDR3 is TGTGCCAGCACCCCCTGGATAGGGGGAATGTGGAATGAGCAGTTCTTC. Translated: CASTPWIGGMWNEQFF.

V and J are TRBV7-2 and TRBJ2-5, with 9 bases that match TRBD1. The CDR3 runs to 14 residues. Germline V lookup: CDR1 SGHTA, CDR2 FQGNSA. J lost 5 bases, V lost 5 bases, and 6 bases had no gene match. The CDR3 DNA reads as TGTGCCAGCAGCCGGGACAGGGTATTGGAGACCCAGTACTTC. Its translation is CASSRDRVLETQYF.

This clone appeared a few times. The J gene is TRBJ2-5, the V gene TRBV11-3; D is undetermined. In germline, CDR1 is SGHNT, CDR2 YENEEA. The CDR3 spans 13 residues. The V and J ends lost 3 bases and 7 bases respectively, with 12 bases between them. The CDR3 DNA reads TGTGCCAGCAGCTTGACTCCAGCAGGGACCCAGTACTTC. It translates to CASSLTPAGTQYF.

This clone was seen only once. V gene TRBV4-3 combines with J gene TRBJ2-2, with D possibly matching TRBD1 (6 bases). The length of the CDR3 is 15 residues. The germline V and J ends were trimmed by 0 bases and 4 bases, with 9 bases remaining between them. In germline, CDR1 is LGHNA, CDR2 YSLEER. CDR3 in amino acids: CASSQDPRGTGELFF. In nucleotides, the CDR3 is TGCGCCAGCAGCCAAGATCCCAGGGGCACCGGGGAGCTGTTTTTT.

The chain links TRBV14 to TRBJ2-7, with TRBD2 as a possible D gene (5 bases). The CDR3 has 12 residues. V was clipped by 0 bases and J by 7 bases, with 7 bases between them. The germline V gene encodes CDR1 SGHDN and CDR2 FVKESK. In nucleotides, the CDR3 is TGTGCCAGCAGCCAAGAACCGGGGGAGCAGTACTTC. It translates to CASSQEPGEQYF.

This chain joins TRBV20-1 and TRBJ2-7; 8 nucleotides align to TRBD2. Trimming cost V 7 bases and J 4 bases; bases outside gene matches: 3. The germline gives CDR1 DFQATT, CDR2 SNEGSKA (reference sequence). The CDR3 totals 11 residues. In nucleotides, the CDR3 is TGCAGTGGCCAGCGGGAGTACGAGCAGTACTTC. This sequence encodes CSGQREYEQYF.

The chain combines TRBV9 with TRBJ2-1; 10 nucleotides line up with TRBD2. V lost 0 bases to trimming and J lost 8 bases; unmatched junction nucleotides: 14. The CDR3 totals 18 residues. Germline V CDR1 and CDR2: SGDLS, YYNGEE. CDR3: CASSVGLPSGSLVYEQFF. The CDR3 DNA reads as TGTGCCAGCAGCGTAGGCCTCCCTAGCGGGAGTCTGGTCTATGAGCAGTTCTTC.

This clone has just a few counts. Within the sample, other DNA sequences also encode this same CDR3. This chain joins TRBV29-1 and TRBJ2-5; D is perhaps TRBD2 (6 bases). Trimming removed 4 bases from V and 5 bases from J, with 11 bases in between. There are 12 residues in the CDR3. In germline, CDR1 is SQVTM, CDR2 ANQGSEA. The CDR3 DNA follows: TGCAGCGTTGGAGCTGGGGGGGAGACCCAGTACTTC. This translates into CSVGAGGETQYF.

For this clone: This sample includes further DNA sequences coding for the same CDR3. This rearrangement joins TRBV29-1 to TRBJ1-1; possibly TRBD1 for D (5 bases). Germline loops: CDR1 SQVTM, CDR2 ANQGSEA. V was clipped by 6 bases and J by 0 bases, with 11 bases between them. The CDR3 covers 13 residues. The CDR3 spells CSVAGTLNTEAFF. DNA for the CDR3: TGCAGCGTCGCCGGGACTCTGAACACTGAAGCTTTCTTT.

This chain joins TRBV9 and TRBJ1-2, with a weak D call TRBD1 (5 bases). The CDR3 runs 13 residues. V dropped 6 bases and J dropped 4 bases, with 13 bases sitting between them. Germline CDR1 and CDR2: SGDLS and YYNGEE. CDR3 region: CASTSQGSYGYTF. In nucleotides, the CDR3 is TGTGCCAGCACCTCCCAGGGTAGCTATGGCTACACCTTC.

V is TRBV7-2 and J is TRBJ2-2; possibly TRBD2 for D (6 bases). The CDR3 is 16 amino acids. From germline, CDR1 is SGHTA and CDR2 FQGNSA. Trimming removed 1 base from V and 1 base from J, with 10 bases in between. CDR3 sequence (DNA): TGTGCCAGCAGCTTAGATGCGGGGCGGAACACCGGGGAGCTGTTTTTT. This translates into CASSLDAGRNTGELFF.

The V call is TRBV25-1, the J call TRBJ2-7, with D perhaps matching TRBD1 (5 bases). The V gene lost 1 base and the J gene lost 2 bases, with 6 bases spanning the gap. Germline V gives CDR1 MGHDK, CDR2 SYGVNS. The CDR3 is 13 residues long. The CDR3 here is CASSESTAYEQYF. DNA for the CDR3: TGTGCCAGCAGTGAATCGACAGCCTACGAGCAGTACTTC.

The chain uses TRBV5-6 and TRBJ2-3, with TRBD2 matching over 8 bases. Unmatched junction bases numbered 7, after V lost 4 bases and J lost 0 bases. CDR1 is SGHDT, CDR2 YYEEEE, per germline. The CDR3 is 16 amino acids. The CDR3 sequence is CASSLLAGTSTDTQYF. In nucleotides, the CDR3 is TGTGCCAGCAGCCTGCTAGCGGGCACTAGCACAGATACGCAGTATTTT.